The 19 T cell receptor beta chains in this list originate from one sample, sequenced in a study of CD8+ T cells in alopecia areata. Noted treatment: oral pan-JAK inhibitor, 5-10 mg twice daily. Following RNA extraction, reverse transcription yielded cDNA that acted as the sequencing template. This table comes from immunoSEQ multiplex PCR, and its TCRdb copy is limited to in-frame clones, with some not included. The profile shows roughly 190,000 clones, 45% to 65% of them singletons. The specimen was CD4+ T cells sorted from blood, collected at week 4, from a patient treated with tofacitinib. The origin of the receptors is a human donor with alopecia areata.

A few counts support this clone. The rearrangement uses TRBV29-1 and TRBJ2-5, with 10 bases that match TRBD2. This CDR3 is built from 16 residues. Germline V CDR1 and CDR2: SQVTM, ANQGSEA. The ends lost 3 bases at V and 0 bases at J; junction bases unmatched: 7. The CDR3 region has the DNA TGCAGCGTTGAGAGTCTAGCGGGGGCGTACCAAGAGACCCAGTACTTC. Translation: CSVESLAGAYQETQYF.

The chain employs TRBV30 and TRBJ1-2; tentative D call: TRBD1 (5 bases). This CDR3 has 17 residues. CDR1 is GTSNPN and CDR2 is SVGIG in the germline V gene (reference sequence). V lost 0 bases and J lost 2, with 19 bases in between. The CDR3 DNA follows: TGTGCCTGGAGTGTTCGACAGAATATACTAAGAAACTATGGCTACACCTTC. Translation: CAWSVRQNILRNYGYTF.

About this clone itself: A junction end diverges from the germline sequence, so it may reflect a read error. The chain links TRBV4-1 to TRBJ1-4; TRBD1 aligns across 7 bases. Germline CDR1 MGHRA, CDR2 YSYEKL. This CDR3 has 15 residues. The CDR3 DNA reads as TGCGCCAGCAGCCAAGATCCCGGACAGGATGAAAGACTGTTTTTT. As protein: CASSQDPGQDERLFF.

This sequence joins TRBV7-9 and TRBJ2-7; D is perhaps TRBD2 (6 bases). The CDR3 contains 15 residues. The germline V gene has CDR1 SEHNR and CDR2 FQNEAQ (reference sequence). Between the trimmed V and J ends, which lost 1 base and 0 bases, there was a span of 10 bases. The CDR3 loop reads CASSLGAGNSYEQYF. CDR3 coding DNA: TGTGCCAGCAGCTTAGGCGCGGGGAACTCCTACGAGCAGTACTTC.

This chain connects TRBV2 to TRBJ2-5; TRBD1 aligns across 9 bases. CDR1 is SNHLY and CDR2 is FYNNEI in the germline V gene. CDR3 length: 15 amino acids. The V and J ends lost 2 bases and 4 bases, in that order; junction bases with no gene match: 5. The CDR3 sequence is CASSERETGGETQYF. CDR3 coding DNA: TGTGCCAGCAGTGAAAGGGAGACAGGGGGAGAGACCCAGTACTTC.

This clone was observed a handful of times. The rearrangement links TRBV19 to TRBJ2-6; no firm D call. Germline lookup yields CDR1 LNHDA and CDR2 SQIVND (reference sequence). This CDR3 region has 12 residues. The germline V and J ends were trimmed by 4 bases and 2 bases, with 0 bases remaining between them. The chain's CDR3 is CASSTGANVLTF. The CDR3 DNA follows: TGTGCCAGTAGTACTGGGGCCAACGTCCTGACTTTC.

The gene calls are TRBV29-1 and TRBJ2-5; no definite D call. This CDR3 comprises 12 residues. Germline assignment: CDR1 SQVTM and CDR2 ANQGSEA. Trimming removed 4 bases from V and 7 bases from J, with 13 bases in between. The CDR3, as DNA: TGCAGCGTTGCGGGCGGCGGTGGGACCCAGTACTTC. Translated: CSVAGGGGTQYF.

This clone was observed once. The V call is TRBV7-2, the J call TRBJ1-6; D remains ambiguous. This CDR3 has 16 residues. V shed 5 bases and J shed 8 bases, with 19 bases lying between them. Germline V gene data show CDR1 as SGHTA and CDR2 as FQGNSA. DNA for the CDR3: TGTGCCAGCAGCCCTTTACCCCGGGGTCTGCATTCACCCCTCCACTTT. Its translation is CASSPLPRGLHSPLHF.

V is TRBV4-1 and J is TRBJ1-4, with 8 bases aligning to TRBD1. The germline gives CDR1 MGHRA, CDR2 YSYEKL. The CDR3 spans 15 residues. With 7 bases clipped from V and 4 bases from J, the junction kept 8 bases outside the gene matches. The CDR3: CASNAGTGRNEKLFF. As DNA, the CDR3 is TGCGCCAGCAATGCCGGGACAGGTCGTAATGAAAAACTGTTTTTT.

This rearrangement joins TRBV5-4 to TRBJ1-1; weak D call: TRBD1 (6 bases). V lost 4 bases to trimming and J lost 4 bases, with 17 bases between them. This CDR3 comprises 15 residues. Per the germline V gene, CDR1 is SGHNT and CDR2 is YYREEE (reference sequence). The CDR3: CASSLGGGAGTEAFF. In DNA, the CDR3 is TGTGCCAGCAGCCTTGGTGGGGGGGCCGGCACTGAAGCTTTCTTT.

This clone showed up just a few times. The J gene is TRBJ2-5, the V gene TRBV29-1, with 10 bases identical to TRBD2. Trimming took 4 bases from V and 1 from J; bases not matched to a gene: 3. The CDR3 totals 14 residues. The germline V gene has CDR1 SQVTM and CDR2 ANQGSEA. In DNA form, the CDR3 reads TGCAGCGTTGCTTCTAGCGGGGGCCAAGAGACCCAGTACTTC. Amino acids: CSVASSGGQETQYF.

The chain joins TRBV27 to TRBJ1-1; perhaps TRBD1 as D (5 bases). The V end was cut by 6 bases, the J end by 3 bases, with 14 bases between. CDR1 and CDR2 from the germline V gene are MNHEY and SMNVEV (reference sequence). CDR3 length: 14 amino acids. The CDR3 DNA reads as TGTGCCAGCAGGTCCAGGGAGGGATACACTGAAGCTTTCTTT. Amino acids: CASRSREGYTEAFF.

V gene TRBV2 combines with J gene TRBJ1-5; D not certain. The CDR3 sequence is 14 residues long. The germline V gene encodes CDR1 SNHLY and CDR2 FYNNEI. The V end lost 6 bases, the J end lost 6 bases, and 15 bases lay between the germline ends. The CDR3 nucleotides are TGTGCCAGCAGACCCGGTTACGAGGGTCAGCCCCAGCATTTT. Its translation is CASRPGYEGQPQHF.

This clone has only one observation. The rearrangement joins TRBV27 to TRBJ1-4; 9 positions agree with TRBD1. The CDR3 runs to 14 residues. V lost 6 bases and J lost 8; bases outside the gene matches: 7. Germline V gives CDR1 MNHEY, CDR2 SMNVEV (reference sequence). The CDR3 spells CASRVQGAGEKLFF. The DNA for the CDR3 is TGTGCCAGCAGAGTACAGGGGGCGGGAGAAAAACTGTTTTTT.

The V call is TRBV28, the J call TRBJ2-5; D may be TRBD2 (6 bases). V lost 5 bases and J 5 bases, leaving 18 bases between the germline ends. There are 15 residues in the CDR3. Germline V gene sequence: CDR1 MDHEN, CDR2 SYDVKM. The CDR3 DNA reads TGTGCCAGCAGTCCCGGATTAAACCGGGGGGAGACCCAGTACTTC. Translating it yields CASSPGLNRGETQYF.

This clone turned up a few times. The chain uses TRBV5-1 and TRBJ2-7; no firm D call. The germline V and J ends were trimmed by 0 bases and 2 bases, with 9 bases remaining between them. This CDR3 has 14 residues. Germline CDR1 reads SGHRS; CDR2 reads YFSETQ. The CDR3 sequence: CASSLVSYAYEQYF. The CDR3, as DNA: TGCGCCAGCAGCTTGGTTAGTTACGCCTACGAGCAGTACTTC.

The gene calls are TRBV29-1 and TRBJ1-2, with 8 bases aligning to TRBD1. The CDR3 is 14 amino acids. Germline V gene data show CDR1 as SQVTM and CDR2 as ANQGSEA. After removal of 3 bases from V and 6 bases from J, the junction contained 9 bases not matched to a gene. Written as DNA, the CDR3 is TGCAGCGTTGACCCAAACAGGGGGGAAAATGGCTACACCTTC. Its protein product is CSVDPNRGENGYTF. Full variable domain (rest looked up from reference TRBV29-1 and TRBJ1-2): SAVISQKPSRDICQRGTSLTIQCQVDSQVTMMFWYRQQPGQSLTLIATANQGSEATYESGFVIDKFPISRPNLTFSTLTVSNMSPEDSSIYLCSVDPNRGENGYTFGSGTRLTVV.

V and J are TRBV30 and TRBJ2-2; no reliable D call. Per germline, CDR1 GTSNPN and CDR2 SVGIG (reference sequence). V lost 0 bases and J 7 bases, leaving 9 bases between the germline ends. There are 13 residues in the CDR3. Here the CDR3 DNA reads TGTGCCTGGAGTGTACTGGGGAACGGGGAGCTGTTTTTT. This codes for CAWSVLGNGELFF.

This clone appeared a few times. This chain uses TRBV29-1 with TRBJ1-2; D possibly corresponds to TRBD1 (6 bases). Per the germline V gene, CDR1 is SQVTM and CDR2 is ANQGSEA. Trimming removed 4 bases at V and 8 bases at J, with 23 bases between. This CDR3 has 15 residues. The CDR3 loop is CSVGITGLVRRGYTF. In DNA, the CDR3 is TGCAGCGTTGGTATTACAGGGTTAGTGAGAAGGGGCTACACCTTC.